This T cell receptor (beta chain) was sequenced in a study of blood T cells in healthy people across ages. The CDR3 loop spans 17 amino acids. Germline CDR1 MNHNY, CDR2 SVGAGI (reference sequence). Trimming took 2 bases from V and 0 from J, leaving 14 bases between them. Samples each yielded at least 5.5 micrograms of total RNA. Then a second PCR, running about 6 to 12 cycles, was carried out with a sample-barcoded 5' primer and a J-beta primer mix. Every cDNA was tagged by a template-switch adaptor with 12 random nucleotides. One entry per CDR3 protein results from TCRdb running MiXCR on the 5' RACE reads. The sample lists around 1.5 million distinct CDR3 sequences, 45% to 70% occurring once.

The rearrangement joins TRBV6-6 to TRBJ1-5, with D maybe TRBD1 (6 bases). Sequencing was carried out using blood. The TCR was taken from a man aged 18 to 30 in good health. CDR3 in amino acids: CASSYDRRLYSNQPQHF. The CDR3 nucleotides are TGTGCCAGCAGTTACGACAGGAGATTGTATAGCAATCAGCCCCAGCATTTT.